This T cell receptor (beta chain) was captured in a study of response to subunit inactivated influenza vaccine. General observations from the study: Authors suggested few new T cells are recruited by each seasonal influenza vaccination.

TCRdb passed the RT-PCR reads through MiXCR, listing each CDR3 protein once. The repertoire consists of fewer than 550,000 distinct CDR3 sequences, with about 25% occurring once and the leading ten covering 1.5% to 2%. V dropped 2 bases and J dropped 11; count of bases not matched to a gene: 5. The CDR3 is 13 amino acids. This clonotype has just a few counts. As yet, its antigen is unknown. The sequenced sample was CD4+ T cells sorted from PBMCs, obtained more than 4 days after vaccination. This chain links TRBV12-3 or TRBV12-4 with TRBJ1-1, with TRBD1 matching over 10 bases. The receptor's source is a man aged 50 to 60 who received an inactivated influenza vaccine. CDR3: CASSLRDRGSAFF. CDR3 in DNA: TGTGCCAGCAGTTTACGGGACAGGGGAAGTGCTTTCTTT.